The 24 T cell receptor beta chains in this list originate from one sample, sequenced in a study of blood T cell repertoires in COVID-19. The table came from immunoSEQ multiplex PCR; TCRdb's copy has only in-frame clones and leaves some out. The sample lists about 200,000 clones, about 85% occurring once. The sequencing sample was made of peripheral blood. These receptors were collected from a man aged 40-49 years with acute or convalescent COVID-19.

The chain joins TRBV19 to TRBJ2-7, with 9 bases aligning to TRBD1. CDR3 size: 13 residues. V dropped 5 bases and J dropped 7; count of bases not matched to a gene: 6. The germline V gene encodes CDR1 LNHDA and CDR2 SQIVND (reference sequence). The CDR3: CASSPTGGREQYF. The CDR3 nucleotides are TGTGCCAGTAGTCCGACAGGGGGGAGGGAGCAGTACTTC.

J is TRBJ1-4 and V is TRBV19; 7 positions match TRBD1. The junction had 10 bases not matched to a gene; V was cut back by 5 bases and J by 7 bases. The CDR3 is made up of 15 amino acids. Germline V gene data show CDR1 as LNHDA and CDR2 as SQIVND (reference sequence). The DNA of the CDR3 is TGTGCCAGTAGTCCCTACAGGGGCGACGGTGAAAAACTGTTTTTT. It specifies CASSPYRGDGEKLFF.

The rearrangement joins TRBV7-8 to TRBJ1-6, with 7 bases that match TRBD1. V dropped 1 base and J dropped 10; count of bases not matched to a gene: 4. The CDR3 is 14 residues long. Germline-derived CDR1 and CDR2 are SGHVS and FQNEAQ. This CDR3 reads CASSLGSGGSPLHF. CDR3 nucleotides: TGTGCCAGCAGCTTAGGCTCAGGGGGATCACCCCTCCACTTT. Combining the CDR3 with reference TRBV7-8 and TRBJ1-6 gives the whole variable domain GAGVSQSPRYKVAKRGQDVALRCDPISGHVSLFWYQQALGQGPEFLTYFQNEAQLDKSGLPSDRFFAERPEGSVSTLKIQRTQQEDSAVYLCASSLGSGGSPLHFGNGTRLTVT.

The chain couples TRBV19 to TRBJ1-1; 7 positions match TRBD1. There are 16 residues in the CDR3. CDR1 LNHDA and CDR2 SQIVND come from the germline V gene (reference sequence). V trimming: 1 base; J trimming: 3 bases; junction bases outside the gene matches: 8. The CDR3 DNA follows: TGTGCCAGTAGTATAGTCCCAAACGACAGGGACACTGAAGCTTTCTTT. This codes for CASSIVPNDRDTEAFF.

The genes are TRBV3-1 (or the pseudogene TRBV3-2) and TRBJ1-5; no reliable D call. The CDR3 runs to 15 residues. V was clipped by 0 bases and J by 2 bases, with 8 bases between them. Germline assignment: CDR1 LGHDT and CDR2 YNNKEL (reference sequence). CDR3 in DNA: TGTGCCAGCAGCCAAGATCCCTCCGGCAATCAGCCCCAGCATTTT. This sequence encodes CASSQDPSGNQPQHF.

This chain connects TRBV7-2 to TRBJ1-2; D may be TRBD1 (5 bases). V lost 2 bases and J lost 8, with 21 bases in between. Germline CDR1 is SGHTA and CDR2 is FQGNSA. The length of the CDR3 is 16 residues. The CDR3 sequence: CASSLIRRPQGNGYTF. As DNA, the CDR3 is TGTGCCAGCAGCTTAATTAGAAGGCCCCAGGGTAACGGCTACACCTTC.

The chain is built from TRBV6-1 and TRBJ2-5; 8 bases match TRBD2. Germline CDR1 and CDR2: MNHNS and SASEGT. CDR3 length equals 16 residues. V dropped 2 bases and J dropped 2; count of bases not matched to a gene: 7. The CDR3 coding sequence is TGTGCCAGCAGTGAACGGGGGACTAGGGGTCAAGAGACCCAGTACTTC. It codes for CASSERGTRGQETQYF.

The chain is built from TRBV28 and TRBJ2-7, with TRBD1 matching over 9 bases. V lost 7 bases and J lost 6; bases outside the gene matches: 10. CDR3 length: 14 residues. CDR1 and CDR2 (germline): MDHEN, SYDVKM. This CDR3 is CASTLGQGVLEQYF. For the CDR3, the DNA is TGTGCCAGCACCCTGGGACAGGGAGTCCTCGAGCAGTACTTC.

The rearrangement uses TRBV11-1 and TRBJ2-7; a weak D match, TRBD1 (6 bases). This CDR3 is 13 amino acids long. Germline V gives CDR1 SGHAT, CDR2 FQDESV (reference sequence). V lost 5 bases and J lost 1, with 9 bases in between. CDR3 region: CASSPDRSYEQYF. In nucleotides, the CDR3 is TGTGCCAGCAGCCCCGACAGGTCCTACGAGCAGTACTTC.

This chain links TRBV7-2 with TRBJ2-1; D possibly corresponds to TRBD2 (5 bases). Deletions cut 4 bases from V and 4 bases from J, with 11 bases between. The CDR3 is 14 amino acids. Germline loops: CDR1 SGHTA, CDR2 FQGNSA. The CDR3 DNA is TGTGCCAGCAGCTATGTGGGCGGGTACAATGAGCAGTTCTTC. This translates into CASSYVGGYNEQFF.

A few counts support this clone. The V gene is TRBV5-1, the J gene TRBJ1-4, with 8 bases matching TRBD1. CDR1 and CDR2 from the germline V gene are SGHRS and YFSETQ. V was pared by 4 bases and J by 3 bases, with 5 bases of the junction left unmatched. This CDR3 contains 15 residues. Written as DNA, the CDR3 is TGCGCCAGCAGCCCCTTGACAGGGGCTAATGAAAAACTGTTTTTT. As protein: CASSPLTGANEKLFF.

The CDR3 DNA sequence: TGCGCCAGCGCAATTCGACAGGGCCTTAAATCAGGACTGTTTTTT. Translating gives CASAIRQGLKSGLFF. This sequence joins TRBV5-1 and TRBJ1-4; 7 bases are a match to TRBD1. CDR1 and CDR2 from the germline V gene are SGHRS and YFSETQ. The J segment lost 13 bases and the V segment lost 7 bases, leaving 19 bases of the junction unmatched. The CDR3 has 15 residues.

The chain uses TRBV9 and TRBJ1-2, with D maybe TRBD1 (6 bases). This CDR3 is built from 15 residues. Trimming stripped 4 bases from V and 4 bases from J, with 17 bases between. In germline, CDR1 is SGDLS, CDR2 YYNGEE. CDR3 in DNA: TGTGCCAGCAGCCCCCCACAGGGATCAGGCTATGGCTACACCTTC. Protein sequence: CASSPPQGSGYGYTF.

This sequence joins TRBV24-1 and TRBJ2-3; D is perhaps TRBD2 (7 bases). Germline CDR1 KGHDR, CDR2 SFDVKD. V lost 3 bases and J 4 bases, leaving 13 bases between the germline ends. This CDR3 region has 15 residues. The CDR3 loop is CATSDARGGPDTQYF. The CDR3 DNA reads TGTGCCACCAGTGATGCAAGGGGGGGCCCAGATACGCAGTATTTT.

The chain uses TRBV10-3 and TRBJ2-1; D might be TRBD2 (6 bases). The V gene's germline CDR1 is ENHRY and CDR2 SYGVKD. The CDR3 loop spans 18 amino acids. V was clipped by 5 bases and J by 8 bases, with 28 bases between them. CDR3 DNA sequence: TGTGCCATCAGTTCCCTTGACGCGACTTCCGGGAGAGGGGATGAGCAGTTCTTC. Its protein product is CAISSLDATSGRGDEQFF.

The sample holds a few counts of this clone. As DNA, the CDR3 is TGTGCCAGCAGCTCCCAGGTCGGGGGTTTGGGAAACACCATATATTTT. Amino acid sequence: CASSSQVGGLGNTIYF. The chain has TRBV11-2 and TRBJ1-3, with D possibly being TRBD1 (5 bases). V lost 4 bases and J lost 4, with 17 bases in between. The CDR3 contains 16 residues. In germline, CDR1 is SGHAT, CDR2 FQNNGV.

This chain joins TRBV29-1 and TRBJ1-1; 7 bases match TRBD1. CDR3 length equals 14 residues. Germline lookup yields CDR1 SQVTM and CDR2 ANQGSEA. The J segment lost 5 bases and the V segment lost 7 bases, leaving 13 bases of the junction unmatched. In DNA, the CDR3 is TGCAGCGCTCTCCCTTATGCAGGGGGAACTGAAGCTTTCTTT. Amino acids: CSALPYAGGTEAFF.

The chain couples TRBV7-2 to TRBJ1-6, with 7 bases lining up with TRBD1. With 1 base clipped from V and 0 bases from J, the junction kept 6 bases outside the gene matches. The CDR3 consists of 18 residues. The V gene's germline CDR1 is SGHTA and CDR2 FQGNSA. This chain's CDR3 is CASSLVGQQVSYNSPLHF. The CDR3 nucleotides read TGTGCCAGCAGCTTAGTGGGACAGCAAGTCTCCTATAATTCACCCCTCCACTTT.

This chain connects TRBV18 to TRBJ2-3, with TRBD2 matching 9 bases. This CDR3 is 16 amino acids long. Germline V gene sequence: CDR1 KGHSH, CDR2 LQKENI. V shed 1 base, J shed 5 bases, and the junction held 7 bases outside the gene matches. The CDR3 coding sequence is TGTGCCAGCTCACCACAACTAGCGGGTGAAGGAGATACGCAGTATTTT. Its translation is CASSPQLAGEGDTQYF. Looking up the rest from reference TRBV18 and TRBJ2-3 gives the full variable domain: NAGVMQNPRHLVRRRGQEARLRCSPMKGHSHVYWYRQLPEEGLKFMVYLQKENIIDESGMPKERFSAEFPKEGPSILRIQQVVRGDSAAYFCASSPQLAGEGDTQYFGPGTRLTVL.

The chain carries TRBV27 and TRBJ2-7; a weak D match, TRBD2 (7 bases). The CDR3 is made up of 13 amino acids. Germline-derived CDR1 and CDR2 are MNHEY and SMNVEV (reference sequence). The V gene lost 6 bases and the J gene lost 5 bases, with 14 bases spanning the gap. The CDR3 is CASSPRGANEQYF. The CDR3 region has the DNA TGTGCCAGCAGCCCTCGGGGGGCAAACGAGCAGTACTTC.

This chain joins TRBV3-1 (or the pseudogene TRBV3-2) and TRBJ2-7; weak D call: TRBD1 (6 bases). With 3 bases removed from V and 5 bases from J, the gap between germline ends came to 17 bases. The germline V gene has CDR1 LGHDT and CDR2 YNNKEL (reference sequence). CDR3 length: 15 amino acids. The CDR3 coding sequence is TGTGCCAGCAGCCAGGACCTCTTACAGGGCCACGAGCAGTACTTC. Translated, it gives CASSQDLLQGHEQYF.

The rearrangement joins TRBV27 to TRBJ1-1, with D unclear. Trimming left V 5 bases short and J 4 bases short, with 14 bases between. The CDR3 totals 14 residues. Germline loops: CDR1 MNHEY, CDR2 SMNVEV (reference sequence). CDR3 sequence (DNA): TGTGCCAGCAGTCCGTTGGGCCAAATCACTGAAGCTTTCTTT. Translation: CASSPLGQITEAFF.

J is TRBJ2-5 and V is TRBV28, with 8 bases fitting TRBD1. Germline CDR1 and CDR2: MDHEN and SYDVKM. The CDR3 length is 16 residues. Germline trimming cut 4 bases from V and 5 bases from J; bases unmatched to any gene: 12. The CDR3 is CASSSPGRGRMETQYF. CDR3 sequence (DNA): TGTGCCAGCAGTTCCCCTGGCAGGGGGCGTATGGAGACCCAGTACTTC.

The chain couples TRBV11-2 to TRBJ1-1, with D unresolved. This CDR3 has 13 amino acids. V lost 1 base to trimming and J lost 2 bases, with 5 bases between them. Germline lookup yields CDR1 SGHAT and CDR2 FQNNGV. DNA for the CDR3: TGTGCCAGCAGCTTAGGAGTAAACACTGAAGCTTTCTTT. As protein: CASSLGVNTEAFF. The full variable domain, its missing parts supplied by reference TRBV11-2 and TRBJ1-1, is EAGVAQSPRYKIIEKRQSVAFWCNPISGHATLYWYQQILGQGPKLLIQFQNNGVVDDSQLPKDRFSAERLKGVDSTLKIQPAKLEDSAVYLCASSLGVNTEAFFGQGTRLTVV.